This T cell receptor (beta chain) is drawn from a study of identifying expanded T cells in peripheral blood. General study points: Over around two and four weeks, about 15 and 19 clones changed, versus approximately 1.2 between replicates. Two-week clone count variance significantly increased as total template count grew.

During the collection period, no donor immune events like infections were recorded. CDR3 length: 15 residues. V shed 3 bases and J shed 2 bases, with 13 bases lying between them. In germline, CDR1 is MNHNS, CDR2 SASEGT. Only in-frame clones appear in the TCRdb table, and some are missing; sequencing was by immunoSEQ multiplex PCR. The sample holds roughly 100,000 clones, more than 70% seen once. To note about this clone: Its specificity is not known.

The sequence was collected from a person aged 18 to 70 in good health. The chain is built from TRBV6-1 and TRBJ1-2; tentative D call: TRBD1 (6 bases). Sequenced input: blood. The CDR3 region has the DNA TGTGCCAGCAGTGAGGTCAGGGGATCCAACTATGGCTACACCTTC. It yields the protein CASSEVRGSNYGYTF.